The rows below give T cell receptor beta chains drawn from one sample of a study of T cells in Graves' hyperthyroidism and ophthalmopathy. TCRdb ran MiXCR on the multiplex PCR reads and lists one entry per CDR3 protein. The repertoire includes 340,000 or so distinct CDR3 sequences, roughly a fifth of them detected once, and around 45% sits in the top ten. Sequencing input: blood. All receptors come from a woman in her forties or fifties with Graves' hyperthyroidism. CDR3s include the opening cysteine and the closing phenylalanine or tryptophan. Fields, in order: J gene, V gene, clone size, D gene, CDR3 protein, CDR3 DNA. A D gene is named only where the DNA matches it firmly. Clone sizes are given selectively: once, few, many, or a class where the clone is expanded.

J: TRBJ2-2
V: TRBV20-1
size: -
D: -
CDR3: CSADSRDTGELFF
DNA: TGCAGTGCTGACTCCAGGGATACCGGGGAGCTGTTTTTT

J: TRBJ1-1
V: TRBV7-3
size: -
D: -
CDR3: CASSSRRTDGAEAFF
DNA: TGTGCCAGCAGCTCCCGACGGACCGATGGCGCTGAAGCTTTCTTT

J: TRBJ1-5
V: TRBV12-3/TRBV12-4
size: -
D: TRBD1
CDR3: CASSSTGINQPQHF
DNA: TGTGCCAGCAGTTCGACAGGGATCAATCAGCCCCAGCATTTT

J: TRBJ2-5
V: TRBV12-3/TRBV12-4
size: -
D: -
CDR3: CASRPNRVGGLETQYF
DNA: TGTGCCAGCAGGCCCAACAGGGTGGGGGGGTTGGAGACCCAGTACTTC

J: TRBJ2-7
V: TRBV7-8
size: many
D: TRBD2
CDR3: CASSLAPTSGVEQYF
DNA: TGTGCCAGCAGCTTAGCGCCGACTAGCGGGGTCGAGCAGTACTTC

J: TRBJ2-2
V: TRBV24-1
size: -
D: -
CDR3: CATLDSRSTGELFF
DNA: TGTGCCACCCTGGACAGCCGAAGCACCGGGGAGCTGTTTTTT

J: TRBJ2-2
V: TRBV7-3
size: few
D: TRBD2
CDR3: CASSAGLAGGPTGELSF
DNA: TGTGCCAGCAGCGCCGGACTAGCGGGAGGGCCAACCGGGGAGCTGTCTTTT

J: TRBJ2-2
V: TRBV20-1
size: -
D: -
CDR3: CSARTGAGGTGELFF
DNA: TGCAGTGCTAGAACAGGGGCCGGGGGAACCGGGGAGCTGTTTTTT

J: TRBJ1-1
V: TRBV6-1
size: many
D: TRBD1
CDR3: CASSKLNPGQGSPEAFF
DNA: TGTGCCAGCAGTAAACTTAATCCGGGACAGGGGTCACCAGAAGCTTTCTTT

J: TRBJ2-2
V: TRBV11-2
size: many
D: -
CDR3: CASGGTNTGELFF
DNA: TGTGCCAGCGGGGGTACGAACACCGGGGAGCTGTTTTTT

J: TRBJ2-3
V: TRBV3-1
size: few
D: -
CDR3: CASYKGGTQYF
DNA: TGTGCCAGCTACAAGGGGGGAACGCAGTATTTT

J: TRBJ2-2
V: TRBV9
size: -
D: -
CDR3: CASSVESSNTGELFF
DNA: TGTGCCAGCAGCGTAGAGTCATCGAACACCGGGGAGCTGTTTTTT

J: TRBJ1-2
V: TRBV2
size: few
D: -
CDR3: CASSAGSGGGYTF
DNA: TGTGCCAGCAGTGCCGGATCCGGGGGTGGCTACACCTTC

J: TRBJ1-1
V: TRBV3-1
size: -
D: -
CDR3: CASSQDGRRYTEAFF
DNA: TGTGCCAGCAGCCAAGATGGCAGAAGGTACACTGAAGCTTTCTTT

J: TRBJ1-3
V: TRBV2
size: -
D: TRBD1
CDR3: CASTETQGPGNTIYF
DNA: TGTGCCAGCACCGAGACACAGGGGCCTGGAAACACCATATATTTT

J: TRBJ2-7
V: TRBV7-3
size: few
D: -
CDR3: CASSSMGGGGEQYF
DNA: TGTGCCAGCAGCTCTATGGGAGGGGGCGGCGAGCAGTACTTC

J: TRBJ2-3
V: TRBV28
size: many
D: TRBD1
CDR3: CASSQTGGPTDTQYF
DNA: TGTGCCAGCAGTCAGACAGGGGGCCCAACAGATACGCAGTATTTT

J: TRBJ1-3
V: TRBV20-1
size: -
D: -
CDR3: CSARDRFLVADRIGNTIYF
DNA: TGCAGTGCTAGAGATCGGTTTCTTGTGGCGGACCGAATCGGAAACACCATATATTTT

J: TRBJ2-4
V: TRBV11-2
size: -
D: TRBD2
CDR3: CASRSRASGGTTKNIQYF
DNA: TGTGCCAGCAGGTCCAGGGCTAGCGGGGGTACGACCAAAAACATTCAGTACTTC

J: TRBJ2-7
V: TRBV5-1
size: -
D: TRBD1
CDR3: CASSLVLGRGSYEQYF
DNA: TGCGCCAGCAGCTTGGTGTTGGGCAGGGGGTCCTACGAGCAGTACTTC

J: TRBJ2-3
V: TRBV9
size: many
D: -
CDR3: CASSVAIGQTDTQYF
DNA: TGTGCCAGCAGCGTAGCGATCGGGCAAACGGATACGCAGTATTTT

J: TRBJ2-1
V: TRBV20-1
size: -
D: TRBD2
CDR3: CSARFLSGRAGNEQFF
DNA: TGCAGTGCTAGATTTCTCAGCGGGAGGGCCGGGAATGAGCAGTTCTTC

J: TRBJ2-7
V: TRBV24-1
size: many
D: TRBD2
CDR3: CATSDRLAGHYEQYF
DNA: TGTGCCACCAGTGACCGACTAGCGGGACATTACGAGCAGTACTTC

J: TRBJ1-5
V: TRBV4-2
size: -
D: -
CDR3: CASSQDFSANQPQHF
DNA: TGTGCCAGCAGCCAAGACTTCTCCGCGAATCAGCCCCAGCATTTT

J: TRBJ2-7
V: TRBV5-1
size: many
D: -
CDR3: CASSLGQFSYEQYF
DNA: TGCGCCAGCAGCTTGGGACAGTTCTCCTACGAGCAGTACTTC

J: TRBJ1-2
V: TRBV10-3
size: -
D: -
CDR3: CAISESRFQGDYGYTF
DNA: TGTGCCATCAGTGAGTCGAGATTTCAGGGAGACTATGGCTACACCTTC

J: TRBJ2-7
V: TRBV20-1
size: few
D: -
CDR3: CSASSGESPYEQYF
DNA: TGCAGTGCTAGTTCTGGGGAAAGCCCCTACGAGCAGTACTTC

J: TRBJ1-2
V: TRBV5-4
size: -
D: -
CDR3: CASSLQGIEDGYTF
DNA: TGTGCCAGCAGCTTGCAGGGAATTGAAGATGGCTACACCTTC

J: TRBJ2-7
V: TRBV20-1
size: many
D: -
CDR3: CSAPHRDSYEQYF
DNA: TGCAGTGCCCCACACAGGGACTCCTACGAGCAGTACTTC

J: TRBJ2-7
V: TRBV7-3
size: -
D: TRBD2
CDR3: CASRSSGRSAEQYF
DNA: TGTGCCAGCAGGTCTAGCGGGAGAAGTGCCGAGCAGTACTTC

J: TRBJ2-1
V: TRBV6-1
size: many
D: TRBD2
CDR3: CASSRTSGSYNEQFF
DNA: TGTGCCAGCAGCCGGACTAGCGGCTCCTACAATGAGCAGTTCTTC

J: TRBJ2-3
V: TRBV7-9
size: -
D: -
CDR3: CASSLGTDTRYF
DNA: TGTGCCAGCAGCTTAGGGACAGATACGCGGTATTTT

J: TRBJ2-5
V: TRBV19
size: -
D: -
CDR3: CASSRTSGGFETQYF
DNA: TGTGCCAGTAGTCGAACCTCAGGGGGGTTTGAGACCCAGTACTTC

J: TRBJ2-7
V: TRBV20-1
size: -
D: TRBD2
CDR3: CSAKAASGRPEQYF
DNA: TGCAGTGCTAAAGCTGCTAGCGGGAGGCCAGAGCAGTACTTC

J: TRBJ1-4
V: TRBV20-1
size: -
D: -
CDR3: CSARDPTENEKLFF
DNA: TGCAGTGCTAGAGATCCAACCGAGAATGAAAAACTGTTTTTT

J: TRBJ2-1
V: TRBV20-1
size: -
D: TRBD1
CDR3: CSATPGTDIPYNEQFF
DNA: TGCAGTGCTACCCCCGGGACAGATATCCCCTACAATGAGCAGTTCTTC

J: TRBJ1-4
V: TRBV6-2/TRBV6-3
size: -
D: TRBD1
CDR3: CASRRIRGSATNEKLFF
DNA: TGTGCCAGCAGGAGAATCAGGGGGTCAGCTACTAATGAAAAACTGTTTTTT

J: TRBJ2-7
V: TRBV20-1
size: many
D: TRBD2
CDR3: CSARVRTSGSHYEQYF
DNA: TGCAGTGCTAGAGTTCGGACTAGCGGGAGTCATTACGAGCAGTACTTC

J: TRBJ2-5
V: TRBV7-9
size: many
D: TRBD2
CDR3: CASSLNGLAGATETQYF
DNA: TGTGCCAGCAGCTTAAACGGACTAGCGGGAGCGACAGAGACCCAGTACTTC

J: TRBJ1-1
V: TRBV7-9
size: -
D: TRBD1
CDR3: CASSWDRVGTEAFF
DNA: TGTGCCAGCAGCTGGGACAGGGTTGGGACTGAAGCTTTCTTT

J: TRBJ2-6
V: TRBV19
size: once
D: -
CDR3: CASSSDLSGANVLTF
DNA: TGTGCCAGTAGTTCAGATCTCTCTGGGGCCAACGTCCTGACTTTC

J: TRBJ2-1
V: TRBV6-2/TRBV6-3
size: -
D: TRBD1
CDR3: CASRTPGQGAHEQFF
DNA: TGTGCCAGCAGAACCCCGGGACAGGGGGCCCATGAGCAGTTCTTC

J: TRBJ2-1
V: TRBV28
size: once
D: TRBD1
CDR3: CASSPRTGLWEQFF
DNA: TGTGCCAGCAGCCCCCGGACAGGCCTGTGGGAGCAGTTCTTC

J: TRBJ2-1
V: TRBV5-1
size: many
D: TRBD2
CDR3: CASSLGGLAANEQFF
DNA: TGCGCCAGCAGCTTGGGGGGACTAGCGGCTAATGAGCAGTTCTTC

J: TRBJ1-1
V: TRBV5-1
size: few
D: TRBD1
CDR3: CASSLGRQGAEAFF
DNA: TGCGCCAGCAGCTTGGGCCGACAGGGGGCTGAAGCTTTCTTT

J: TRBJ2-5
V: TRBV28
size: -
D: -
CDR3: CASSLTPRGQETQYF
DNA: TGTGCCAGCAGTTTAACCCCCCGCGGCCAAGAGACCCAGTACTTC